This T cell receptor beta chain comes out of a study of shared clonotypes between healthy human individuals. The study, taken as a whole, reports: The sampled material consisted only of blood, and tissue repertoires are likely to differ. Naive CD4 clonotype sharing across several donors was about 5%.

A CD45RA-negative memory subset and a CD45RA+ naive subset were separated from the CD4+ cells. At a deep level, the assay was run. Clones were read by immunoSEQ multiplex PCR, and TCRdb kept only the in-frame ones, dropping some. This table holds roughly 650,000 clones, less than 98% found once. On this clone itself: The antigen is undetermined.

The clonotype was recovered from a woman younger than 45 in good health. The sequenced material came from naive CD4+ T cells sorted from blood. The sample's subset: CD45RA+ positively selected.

The DNA for the CDR3 is TGTGCCAGCAGCCCCGGACTAGCGGGAGGTGTAGATACGCAGTATTTT. Translating gives CASSPGLAGGVDTQYF. The chain carries TRBV5-4 and TRBJ2-3, with 14 bases that match TRBD2. The V gene end was trimmed by 4 bases and the J gene end by 5 bases; junction bases not matched to a gene: 6. Germline loops: CDR1 SGHNT, CDR2 YYREEE (reference sequence). There are 16 residues in the CDR3.